This T cell receptor (beta chain) was identified in a study of T cells in Graves' hyperthyroidism and ophthalmopathy. CDR1 and CDR2 (germline): LNHDA, SQIVND (reference sequence). This CDR3 has 15 amino acids. Trimming took 10 bases from V and 2 from J, leaving 20 bases between them. RNA transcripts were the template for amplifying TCR beta CDR3 regions. First-round RT-PCR of the TCR CDR3 relied on the HTBI primer set. From the multiplex PCR reads, TCRdb called clonotypes with MiXCR, one entry per CDR3 protein. The sample yields 300,000 or so distinct CDR3 sequences, approximately 17% seen once. This clonotype was recorded a few times. Disease lasting under 3 months, a NOSPECS grade of at least 4, and a Clinical Activity Score of at least 3 were features of the ophthalmopathy patients.

The V and J genes are TRBV19 and TRBJ2-5, with D perhaps TRBD1 (7 bases). The sequenced sample consisted of blood. The clonotype was recovered from a woman in her sixties with Graves' ophthalmopathy. In DNA form, the CDR3 reads TGTGCCACGCTCGGGAGACAGGGAAATCAAGAGACCCAGTACTTC. This encodes CATLGRQGNQETQYF.